This TCR beta chain stems from a study of shared T cell receptors in the human thymus. The CDR3 is 10 residues long. The germline V gene encodes CDR1 SGDLS and CDR2 YYNGEE. The ends were cut back, 10 bases at V and 10 bases at J, with 14 bases in the middle. Clones were read by immunoSEQ multiplex PCR, and TCRdb kept only the in-frame ones, dropping some. Among hundreds of thousands of clones listed, about four fifths were seen once. These records were also assigned to another study, of human thymus T cells. This second study says: Unrelated people showed highly overlapping thymic repertoires, related research reported.

V usage is TRBV9 and J usage is TRBJ1-1; TRBD1 might be the D (6 bases). The sequencing sample was made of thymocytes. The receptor was isolated from a boy under three years old with a congenital heart defect. The CDR3 loop reads CASGGRLAFF. For the CDR3, the DNA is TGTGCCTCCGGGGGGCGCTTAGCTTTCTTT.